This TCR beta chain was identified in a study of regulatory T cells in long-lasting Graves disease. Whole-study context: Persistent cases were those of Graves' disease that involved over 5 years of antithyroid drugs with positive TSH receptor antibodies. Findings and limits, study-wide: Study of thyroid tissue was not done, with only peripheral blood studied. Less diverse TCR repertoires were seen in persistent Graves' patients than in newly diagnosed ones. Among the persistent patients, 2,500 to 3,000 public clonotypes were shared, more than the approximately 1,000 shared among new patients.

V trimming: 6 bases; J trimming: 3 bases; junction bases outside the gene matches: 2. This CDR3 comprises 14 residues. The germline V gene encodes CDR1 MDHEN and CDR2 SYDVKM. Regarding time point: persistent/refractory GD, antithyroid drugs over 5 years with positive TRAb. PBMC-derived RNA was used for the TCR library. Investigators prepared the TCR beta libraries by applying iRepertoire HTBI primers and Arm-PCR of CDR3 regions. TCRdb recomputed calls from the multiplex PCR reads with MiXCR, one row per CDR3 protein. The sample records 300,000 to 400,000 distinct CDR3 sequences, around 20% being singletons. This clonotype was detected ten times or more. Antigen: not known.

Sequenced material: peripheral blood mononuclear cells (PBMCs), taken when the disease was refractory, from a patient treated with antithyroid drugs. The sequence came from a female donor with Graves disease. This chain connects TRBV28 to TRBJ2-7; 13 bases agree with TRBD2. CDR3 bases: TGTGCCAGCAGGGGACTAGCGGGAAACTACGAGCAGTACTTC. It yields the protein CASRGLAGNYEQYF.